A selection of T cell receptor beta chains follows, all from one sample in a study of blood T cell repertoires in COVID-19. Clones were read by immunoSEQ multiplex PCR, and TCRdb kept only the in-frame ones, dropping some. Here the sample spans about 64,000 clones, 78% being singletons. The sequenced sample was peripheral blood. These receptors were obtained from an elderly man with acute or convalescent COVID-19. Each CDR3 is given with its conserved first and last residue. D genes are given only for firm matches. Clone size is stated in some rows and not others, as once, few, many or a class when expanded.

size	V	J	D	CDR3	DNA
NA	TRBV18	TRBJ1-2	TRBD1	CASSPLRQGAYGYTF	TGTGCCAGCTCACCATTGAGGCAGGGGGCTTATGGCTACACCTTC
NA	TRBV5-5	TRBJ2-6	NA	CASSLGETTSGANVLTF	TGTGCCAGCAGCTTGGGGGAGACGACCTCTGGGGCCAACGTCCTGACTTTC
NA	TRBV7-8	TRBJ2-5	NA	CASSLSRSQETQYF	TGTGCCAGCAGCTTAAGCCGAAGCCAAGAGACCCAGTACTTC
NA	TRBV7-2	TRBJ2-7	NA	CASSLDGQGFYEQYF	TGTGCCAGCAGCTTAGATGGGCAGGGGTTCTACGAGCAGTACTTC
NA	TRBV6-5	TRBJ1-2	NA	CASSYAGGGYTF	TGTGCCAGCAGTTACGCGGGGGGGGGCTACACCTTC
NA	TRBV2	TRBJ2-6	TRBD2	CASKVGGAGANVLTF	TGTGCCAGCAAAGTCGGGGGGGCTGGGGCCAACGTCCTGACTTTC
NA	TRBV7-2	TRBJ1-4	NA	CASSPPGANEKLFF	TGTGCCAGCAGCCCCCCGGGGGCTAATGAAAAACTGTTTTTT
NA	TRBV2	TRBJ1-1	NA	CASSLNTEAFF	TGTGCCAGCAGTCTTAACACTGAAGCTTTCTTT
NA	TRBV5-1	TRBJ2-5	TRBD2	CASSLALAGGQETQYF	TGCGCCAGCAGCTTGGCTCTAGCGGGGGGACAAGAGACCCAGTACTTC
NA	TRBV6-1	TRBJ1-4	TRBD1	CASSETGVEKLFF	TGTGCCAGCAGTGAGACAGGGGTCGAAAAACTGTTTTTT
NA	TRBV6-2/TRBV6-3	TRBJ1-5	NA	CASSFPPTPRGNQPQHF	TGTGCCAGCAGCTTTCCCCCAACTCCGCGGGGCAATCAGCCCCAGCATTTT
NA	TRBV11-3	TRBJ1-5	TRBD1	CASSSGTGSNQPQHF	TGTGCCAGCAGCTCTGGGACAGGTAGCAATCAGCCCCAGCATTTT
NA	TRBV5-1	TRBJ2-1	TRBD2	CASSLEAGGDEQFF	TGCGCCAGCAGCTTGGAGGCGGGAGGGGATGAGCAGTTCTTC
NA	TRBV2	TRBJ1-1	NA	CASSETILNTEAFF	TGTGCCAGCAGTGAAACAATTTTGAACACTGAAGCTTTCTTT
NA	TRBV29-1	TRBJ1-5	NA	CSAREGDQPQHF	TGCAGCGCCCGGGAGGGGGACCAGCCCCAGCATTTT
NA	TRBV5-1	TRBJ2-1	TRBD2	CASSLWASGETYNEQFF	TGCGCCAGCAGCTTGTGGGCTAGCGGGGAAACCTACAATGAGCAGTTCTTC
once	TRBV10-1	TRBJ1-2	NA	CASSESTDYGYTF	TGCGCCAGCAGTGAGTCGACAGACTATGGCTACACCTTC
NA	TRBV11-3	TRBJ2-7	NA	CASSLDRYEQYF	TGTGCCAGCAGCCTTGACAGGTACGAGCAGTACTTC
NA	TRBV19	TRBJ1-1	TRBD1	CASDSRTGVGSEAFF	TGTGCCAGCGATTCCCGGACAGGGGTCGGTTCTGAAGCTTTCTTT
few	TRBV5-1	TRBJ2-1	NA	CASSEPYNEQFF	TGCGCCAGCAGCGAGCCCTACAATGAGCAGTTCTTC
NA	TRBV11-3	TRBJ2-1	TRBD2	CASSLGLPRETDNEQFF	TGTGCCAGCAGCTTAGGTCTCCCGCGGGAGACCGACAATGAGCAGTTCTTC
NA	TRBV7-8	TRBJ2-5	TRBD2	CASSPEVLAGGYQETQYF	TGTGCCAGCAGCCCAGAGGTACTAGCGGGAGGTTACCAAGAGACCCAGTACTTC
NA	TRBV13	TRBJ1-1	NA	CASSVYRVGTEAFF	TGTGCCAGCAGCGTCTACAGGGTAGGGACTGAAGCTTTCTTT
few	TRBV28	TRBJ1-3	NA	CASSPAGGGNTIYF	TGTGCCAGCAGCCCCGCCGGGGGGGGAAACACCATATATTTT
NA	TRBV11-3	TRBJ1-5	NA	CASSLSRRHSNQPQHF	TGTGCCAGCAGCTTAAGTCGCAGACATAGCAATCAGCCCCAGCATTTT
NA	TRBV11-2	TRBJ2-3	TRBD2	CASSLALAGGPDTQYF	TGTGCCAGCAGCTTAGCCCTAGCGGGAGGGCCGGATACGCAGTATTTT
NA	TRBV2	TRBJ2-5	TRBD2	CASSSPAGEETQYF	TGTGCCAGCAGTTCCCCAGCGGGGGAAGAGACCCAGTACTTC
NA	TRBV5-1	TRBJ2-4	TRBD2	CASSLVGLVNIQYF	TGCGCCAGCAGCTTGGTGGGACTAGTGAACATTCAGTACTTC
NA	TRBV5-8	TRBJ1-5	NA	CASSYTRGVSNQPQHF	TGTGCCAGCAGCTATACACGGGGGGTCAGCAATCAGCCCCAGCATTTT
NA	TRBV6-5	TRBJ1-6	NA	CASSSDRTDNSPLHF	TGTGCCAGCAGTTCAGACAGGACCGATAATTCACCCCTCCACTTT
NA	TRBV2	TRBJ2-7	TRBD1	CAGTPGQNYEQYF	TGTGCCGGAACGCCGGGACAGAACTACGAGCAGTACTTC
NA	TRBV19	TRBJ2-1	NA	CASTLQVSRNEQFF	TGTGCCAGTACCCTACAGGTTTCACGGAATGAGCAGTTCTTC